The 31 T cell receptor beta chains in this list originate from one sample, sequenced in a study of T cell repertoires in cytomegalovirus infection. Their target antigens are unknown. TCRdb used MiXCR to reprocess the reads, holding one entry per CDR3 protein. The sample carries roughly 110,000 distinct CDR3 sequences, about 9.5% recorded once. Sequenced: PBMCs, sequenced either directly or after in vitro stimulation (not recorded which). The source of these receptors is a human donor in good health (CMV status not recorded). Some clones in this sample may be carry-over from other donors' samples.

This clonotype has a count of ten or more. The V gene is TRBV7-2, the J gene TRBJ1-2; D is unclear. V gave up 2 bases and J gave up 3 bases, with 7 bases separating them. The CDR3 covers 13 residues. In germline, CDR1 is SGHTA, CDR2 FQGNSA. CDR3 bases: TGTGCCAGCAGCTTACCCTGGGACTATGGCTACACCTTC. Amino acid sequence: CASSLPWDYGYTF.

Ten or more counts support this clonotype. The CDR3 nucleotides are TGTGCCAGCAGCTTAGTGGCAGCGGGAGCCCACGAGCAGTACGTC. It is translated as CASSLVAAGAHEQYV. The chain couples TRBV7-8 to TRBJ2-7; 8 bases map to TRBD2. The CDR3 is 15 amino acids. Germline V lookup: CDR1 SGHVS, CDR2 FQNEAQ. Trimming cost V 1 base and J 5 bases; bases outside gene matches: 7.

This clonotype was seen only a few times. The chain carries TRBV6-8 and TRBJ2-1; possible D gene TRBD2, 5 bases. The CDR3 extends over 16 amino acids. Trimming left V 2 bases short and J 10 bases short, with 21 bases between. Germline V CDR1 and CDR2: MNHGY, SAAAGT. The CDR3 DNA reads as TGTGCCAGCAGTTACGGAGCGGACCCCTTTGCGGGCGAGCAGTTCTTC. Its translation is CASSYGADPFAGEQFF.

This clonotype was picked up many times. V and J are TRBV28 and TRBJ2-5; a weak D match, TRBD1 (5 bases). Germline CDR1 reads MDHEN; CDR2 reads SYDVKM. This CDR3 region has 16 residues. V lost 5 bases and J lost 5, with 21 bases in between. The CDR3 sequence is CASSPPNTRVGETQYF. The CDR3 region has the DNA TGTGCCAGCAGTCCCCCAAACACCAGGGTGGGTGAGACCCAGTACTTC.

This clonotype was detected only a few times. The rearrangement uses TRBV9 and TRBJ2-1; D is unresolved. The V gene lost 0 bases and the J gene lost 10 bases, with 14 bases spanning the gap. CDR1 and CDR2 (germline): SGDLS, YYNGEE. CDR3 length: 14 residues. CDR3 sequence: CASSVGAEGREQFF. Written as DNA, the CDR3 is TGTGCCAGCAGCGTAGGGGCCGAAGGGCGGGAGCAGTTCTTC.

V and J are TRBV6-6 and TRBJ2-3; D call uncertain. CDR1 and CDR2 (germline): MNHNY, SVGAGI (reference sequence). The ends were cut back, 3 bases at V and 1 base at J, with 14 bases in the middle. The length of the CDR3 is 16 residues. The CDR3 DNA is TGTGCCAGCAGTTATGGAGCTAAGATCGGCACAGATACGCAGTATTTT. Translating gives CASSYGAKIGTDTQYF.

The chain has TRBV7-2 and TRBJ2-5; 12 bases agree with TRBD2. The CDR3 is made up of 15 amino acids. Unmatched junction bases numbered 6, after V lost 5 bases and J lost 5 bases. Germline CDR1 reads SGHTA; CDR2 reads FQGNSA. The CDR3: CASSGTSGWRETQYF. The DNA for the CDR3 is TGTGCCAGCAGCGGGACTAGCGGGTGGCGGGAGACCCAGTACTTC.

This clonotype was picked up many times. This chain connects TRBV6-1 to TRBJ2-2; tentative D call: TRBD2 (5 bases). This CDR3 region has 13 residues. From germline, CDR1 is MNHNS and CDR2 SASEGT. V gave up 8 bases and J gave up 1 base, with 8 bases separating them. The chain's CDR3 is CASREQNTGELFF. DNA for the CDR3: TGTGCCAGCCGGGAACAGAACACCGGGGAGCTGTTTTTT.

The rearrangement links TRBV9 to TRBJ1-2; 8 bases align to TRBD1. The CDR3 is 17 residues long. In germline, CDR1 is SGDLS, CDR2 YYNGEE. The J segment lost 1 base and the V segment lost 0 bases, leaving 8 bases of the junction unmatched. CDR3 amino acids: CASSVGRQGSYNYGYTF. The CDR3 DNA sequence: TGTGCCAGCAGCGTAGGACGACAGGGGAGTTATAACTATGGCTACACCTTC.

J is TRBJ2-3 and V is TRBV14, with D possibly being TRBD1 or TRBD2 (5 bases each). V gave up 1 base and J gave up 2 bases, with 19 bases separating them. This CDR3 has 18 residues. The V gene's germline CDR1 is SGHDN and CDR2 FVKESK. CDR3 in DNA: TGTGCCAGCAGCCAAGTTTATCGGGGCGCGCACCTCACAGATACGCAGTATTTT. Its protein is CASSQVYRGAHLTDTQYF. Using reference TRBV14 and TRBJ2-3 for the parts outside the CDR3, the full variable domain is EAGVTQFPSHSVIEKGQTVTLRCDPISGHDNLYWYRRVMGKEIKFLLHFVKESKQDESGMPNNRFLAERTGGTYSTLKVQPAELEDSGVYFCASSQVYRGAHLTDTQYFGPGTRLTVL.

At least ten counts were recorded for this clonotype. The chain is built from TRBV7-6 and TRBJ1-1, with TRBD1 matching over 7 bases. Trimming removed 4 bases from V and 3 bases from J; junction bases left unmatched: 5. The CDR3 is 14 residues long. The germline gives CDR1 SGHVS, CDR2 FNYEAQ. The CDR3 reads CASSSQGGDTEAFF. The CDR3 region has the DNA TGTGCCAGCAGCTCTCAGGGGGGGGACACTGAAGCTTTCTTT.

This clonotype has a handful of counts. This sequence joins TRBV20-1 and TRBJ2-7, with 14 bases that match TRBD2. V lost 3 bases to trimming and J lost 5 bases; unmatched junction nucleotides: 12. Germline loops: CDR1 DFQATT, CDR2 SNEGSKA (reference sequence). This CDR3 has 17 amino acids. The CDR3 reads CSASLIGTSGSFDEQYF. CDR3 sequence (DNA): TGCAGTGCTAGTCTGATTGGGACTAGCGGGAGTTTTGACGAGCAGTACTTC.

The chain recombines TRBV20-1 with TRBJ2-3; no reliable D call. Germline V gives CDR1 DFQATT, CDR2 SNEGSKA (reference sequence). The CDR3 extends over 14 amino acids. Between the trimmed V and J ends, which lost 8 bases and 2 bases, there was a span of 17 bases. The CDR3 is CSTEGSRLTDTQYF. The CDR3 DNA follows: TGCAGTACTGAAGGCTCACGGCTCACAGATACGCAGTATTTT.

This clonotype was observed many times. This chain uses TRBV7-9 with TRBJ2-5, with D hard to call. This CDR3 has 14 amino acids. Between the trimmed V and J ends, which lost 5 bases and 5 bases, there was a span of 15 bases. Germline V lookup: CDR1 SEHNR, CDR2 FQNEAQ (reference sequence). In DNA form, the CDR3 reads TGTGCCAGCAGCCATGGCCCGACGAGGGAGACCCAGTACTTC. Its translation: CASSHGPTRETQYF. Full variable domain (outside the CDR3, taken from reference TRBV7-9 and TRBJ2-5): DTGVSQNPRHKITKRGQNVTFRCDPISEHNRLYWYRQTLGQGPEFLTYFQNEAQLEKSRLLSDRFSAERPKGSFSTLEIQRTEQGDSAMYLCASSHGPTRETQYFGPGTRLLVL.

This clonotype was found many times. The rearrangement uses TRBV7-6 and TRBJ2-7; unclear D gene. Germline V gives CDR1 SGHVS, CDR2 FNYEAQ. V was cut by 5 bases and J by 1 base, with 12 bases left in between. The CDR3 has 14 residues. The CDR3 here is CASSPGRRSYEQYF. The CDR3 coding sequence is TGTGCCAGCAGCCCCGGCAGGCGATCCTACGAGCAGTACTTC.

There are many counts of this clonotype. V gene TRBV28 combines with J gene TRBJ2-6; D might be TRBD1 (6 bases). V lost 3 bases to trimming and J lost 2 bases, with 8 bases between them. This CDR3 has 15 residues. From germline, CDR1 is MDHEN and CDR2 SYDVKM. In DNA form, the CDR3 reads TGTGCCAGCAGTTTTTCAGGGGCTGGGGCCAACGTCCTGACTTTC. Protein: CASSFSGAGANVLTF.

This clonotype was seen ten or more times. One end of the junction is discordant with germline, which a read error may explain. For the CDR3, the DNA is TGTGCCAGTAGTTCGGTGTCTGCGACAGGGATTGGAGAAGACGCGTTT. Translated: CASSSVSATGIGEDAF. V gene TRBV19 combines with J gene TRBJ1-4; 7 nucleotides line up with TRBD1. The CDR3 runs to 16 residues. The germline V gene encodes CDR1 LNHDA and CDR2 SQIVND (reference sequence).

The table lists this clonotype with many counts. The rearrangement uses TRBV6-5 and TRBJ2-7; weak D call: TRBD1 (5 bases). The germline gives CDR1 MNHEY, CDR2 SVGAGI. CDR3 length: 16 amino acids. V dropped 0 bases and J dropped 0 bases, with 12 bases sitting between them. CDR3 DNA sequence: TGTGCCAGCAGTTACTCACCAGGGTACGTCTCCTACGAGCAGTACTTC. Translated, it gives CASSYSPGYVSYEQYF.

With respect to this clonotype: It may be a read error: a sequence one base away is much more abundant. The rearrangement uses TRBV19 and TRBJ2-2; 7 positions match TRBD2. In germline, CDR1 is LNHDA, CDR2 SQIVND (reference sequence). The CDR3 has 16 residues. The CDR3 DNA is TGTGCCAGTAGTATGAATTCACTAGCGAACACCGGGGAGCCGTTTTTT. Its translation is CASSMNSLANTGEPFF. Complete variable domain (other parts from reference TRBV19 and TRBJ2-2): DGGITQSPKYLFRKEGQNVTLSCEQNLNHDAMYWYRQDPGQGLRLIYYSQIVNDFQKGDIAEGYSVSREKKESFPLTVTSAQKNPTAFYLCASSMNSLANTGEPFFGEGSRLTVL.

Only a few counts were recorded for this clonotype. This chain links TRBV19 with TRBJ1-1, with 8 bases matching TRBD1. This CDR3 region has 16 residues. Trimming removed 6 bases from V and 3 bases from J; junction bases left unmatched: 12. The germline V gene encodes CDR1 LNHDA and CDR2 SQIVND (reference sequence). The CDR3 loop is CASSPQRDRRYTEAFF. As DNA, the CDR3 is TGTGCCAGTAGCCCCCAAAGGGACAGGAGGTACACTGAAGCTTTCTTT.

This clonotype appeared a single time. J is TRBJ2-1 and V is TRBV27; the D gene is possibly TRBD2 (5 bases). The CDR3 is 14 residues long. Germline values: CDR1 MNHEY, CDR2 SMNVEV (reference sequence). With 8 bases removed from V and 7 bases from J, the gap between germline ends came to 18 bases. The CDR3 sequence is CASRWSGLGNEQFF. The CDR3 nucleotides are TGTGCCAGCCGATGGAGCGGTCTAGGGAATGAGCAGTTCTTC.

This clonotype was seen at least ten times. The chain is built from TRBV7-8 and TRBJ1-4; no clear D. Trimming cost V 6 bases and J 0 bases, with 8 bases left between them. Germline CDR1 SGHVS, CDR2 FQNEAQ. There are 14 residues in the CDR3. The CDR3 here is CASRRSATNEKLFF. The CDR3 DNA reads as TGTGCCAGCAGGAGATCTGCAACTAATGAAAAACTGTTTTTT. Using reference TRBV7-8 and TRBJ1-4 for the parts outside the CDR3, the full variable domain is GAGVSQSPRYKVAKRGQDVALRCDPISGHVSLFWYQQALGQGPEFLTYFQNEAQLDKSGLPSDRFFAERPEGSVSTLKIQRTQQEDSAVYLCASRRSATNEKLFFGSGTQLSVL.

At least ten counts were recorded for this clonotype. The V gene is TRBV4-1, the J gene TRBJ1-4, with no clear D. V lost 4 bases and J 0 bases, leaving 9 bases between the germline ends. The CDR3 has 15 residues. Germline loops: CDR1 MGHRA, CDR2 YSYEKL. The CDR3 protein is CASSPSAATNEKLFF. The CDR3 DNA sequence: TGCGCCAGCAGCCCGTCGGCCGCAACTAATGAAAAACTGTTTTTT.

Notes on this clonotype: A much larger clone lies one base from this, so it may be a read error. The CDR3 loop reads CGSTPQGTYNEQFF. The CDR3 DNA reads as TGTGGCAGTACCCCACAGGGGACGTACAATGAGCAGTTCTTC. The rearrangement uses TRBV19 and TRBJ2-1, with 7 bases matching TRBD1. The CDR3 runs to 14 residues. Germline CDR1 is LNHDA and CDR2 is SQIVND (reference sequence). Full variable domain (missing parts from reference TRBV19 and TRBJ2-1): DGGITQSPKYLFRKEGQNVTLSCEQNLNHDAMYWYRQDPGQGLRLIYYSQIVNDFQKGDIAEGYSVSREKKESFPLTVTSAQKNPTAFYLCGSTPQGTYNEQFFGPGTRLTVL.

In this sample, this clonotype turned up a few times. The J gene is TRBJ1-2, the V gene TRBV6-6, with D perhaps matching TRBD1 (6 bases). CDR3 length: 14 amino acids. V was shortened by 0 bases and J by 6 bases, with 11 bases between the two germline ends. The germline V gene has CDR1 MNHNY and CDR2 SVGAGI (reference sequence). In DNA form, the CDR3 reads TGTGCCAGCAGTTACTCGTACAGGGACCATGGCTACACCTTC. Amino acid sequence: CASSYSYRDHGYTF.

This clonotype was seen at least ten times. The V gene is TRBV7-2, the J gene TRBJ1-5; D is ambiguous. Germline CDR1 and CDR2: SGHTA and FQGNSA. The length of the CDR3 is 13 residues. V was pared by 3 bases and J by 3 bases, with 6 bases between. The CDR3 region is CASSLGYNQPQHF. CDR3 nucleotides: TGTGCCAGCAGCTTGGGGTACAATCAGCCCCAGCATTTT. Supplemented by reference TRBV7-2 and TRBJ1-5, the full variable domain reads GAGVSQSPSNKVTEKGKDVELRCDPISGHTALYWYRQSLGQGLEFLIYFQGNSAPDKSGLPSDRFSAERTGGSVSTLTIQRTQQEDSAVYLCASSLGYNQPQHFGDGTRLSIL.

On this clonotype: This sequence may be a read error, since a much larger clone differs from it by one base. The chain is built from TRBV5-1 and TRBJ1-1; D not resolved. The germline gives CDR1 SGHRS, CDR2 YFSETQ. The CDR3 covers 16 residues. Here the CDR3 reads CASSWVRALGNTEASF. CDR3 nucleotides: TGCGCCAGTTCCTGGGTCCGGGCCCTCGGGAACACTGAAGCTTCCTTT.

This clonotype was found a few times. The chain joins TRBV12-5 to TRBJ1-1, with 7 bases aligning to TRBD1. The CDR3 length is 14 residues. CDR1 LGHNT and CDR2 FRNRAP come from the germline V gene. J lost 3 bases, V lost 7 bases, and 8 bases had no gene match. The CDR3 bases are TGTGCTAGTGACCAACAGGGGCGAGACACTGAAGCTTTCTTT. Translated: CASDQQGRDTEAFF.

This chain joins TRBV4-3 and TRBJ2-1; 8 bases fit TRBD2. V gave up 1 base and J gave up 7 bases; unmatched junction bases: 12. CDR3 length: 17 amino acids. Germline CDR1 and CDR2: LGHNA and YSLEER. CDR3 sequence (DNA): TGCGCCAGCAGCCAAGTGGCGGGGGGCTATGTTGGGAATGAGCAGTTCTTC. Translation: CASSQVAGGYVGNEQFF.

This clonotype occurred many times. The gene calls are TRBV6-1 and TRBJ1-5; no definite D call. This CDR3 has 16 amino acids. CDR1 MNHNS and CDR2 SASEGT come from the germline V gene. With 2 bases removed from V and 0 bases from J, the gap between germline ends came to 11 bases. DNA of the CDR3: TGTGCCAGCAGTGAACTTCTGGCATATAGCAATCAGCCCCAGCATTTT. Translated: CASSELLAYSNQPQHF.

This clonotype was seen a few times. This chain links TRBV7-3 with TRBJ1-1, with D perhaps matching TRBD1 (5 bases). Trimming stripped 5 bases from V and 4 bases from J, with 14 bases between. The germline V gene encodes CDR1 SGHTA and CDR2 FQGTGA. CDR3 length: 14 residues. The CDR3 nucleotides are TGTGCCAGCAGCCCGGTGCCGGGGGTCACTGAAGCTTTCTTT. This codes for CASSPVPGVTEAFF. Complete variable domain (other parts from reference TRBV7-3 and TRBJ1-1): GAGVSQTPSNKVTEKGKYVELRCDPISGHTALYWYRQSLGQGPEFLIYFQGTGAADDSGLPNDRFFAVRPEGSVSTLKIQRTERGDSAVYLCASSPVPGVTEAFFGQGTRLTVV.